The clone carrying this TCR beta chain was counted a few times. Original processing methods: Researchers report that nucleated cell counts were estimated from reference gene primer amplification. The assay was immunoSEQ multiplex PCR, and TCRdb's table has in-frame clones only and misses some. V, J and clone size are those of that table, while D and trimming were read from the DNA. The sample includes about 250,000 clones, roughly 88% seen only once; the top ten take more than 25%. These data originate in a study of blood T cell repertoires in COVID-19. Study in general: COVID-19 samples collected from the United States, Italy and Spain covered acute and convalescent phases. The analysed material was cDNA or gDNA that came from T cells, B-cell-depleted T cells, or PBMCs.

The V and J ends lost 4 bases and 0 bases respectively, with 10 bases between them. CDR3 length equals 15 residues. CDR1 MGHRA and CDR2 YSYEKL come from the germline V gene. This chain links TRBV4-1 with TRBJ1-3; no firm D call. Sequencing was done on a sample of peripheral blood. This sequence was found in a man aged 35 to 55 with acute or convalescent COVID-19. The CDR3 nucleotides are TGCGCCAGCAGCCCTAGAAGTAACTCTGGAAACACCATATATTTT. It specifies CASSPRSNSGNTIYF.